At least ten counts were recorded for the clone carrying this T cell receptor beta chain. The data are from a study of T-cell reconstitution after alpha-beta-depleted transplantation in children. Germline CDR1 reads SGHRS; CDR2 reads YFSETQ. Between the trimmed V and J ends, which lost 2 bases and 7 bases, there was a span of 9 bases. This CDR3 is 12 amino acids long. Preparation of the TCRbeta library involved a method that used unique molecular identifiers. TCRdb fed the PCR reads into MiXCR, producing one record per CDR3 protein. This table holds around 240,000 distinct CDR3 sequences, 9.7% found once.

The material sequenced was PBMCs from the stem cell graft donor, taken from the stem cell graft. The chain is built from TRBV5-1 and TRBJ1-2; D uncertain. The clonotype comes from a human donor who donated a stem cell graft to a child with SCID. This CDR3 is CASSFVGSGYTF. The CDR3 coding sequence is TGCGCCAGCAGCTTCGTTGGCAGTGGCTACACCTTC.